This TCR beta chain was sequenced for a study of blood T cell repertoires in COVID-19. About the study: PBMCs, B-cell-depleted T cells, or T cells provided the cDNA or gDNA that made up the material.

In the source study's methods: It was from reference gene primer amplification that nucleated cell counts were estimated. Profiling relied on immunoSEQ multiplex PCR, and the TCRdb table lists in-frame clones only, not all of them. D and trimming come from the DNA, and the V and J calls and clone size come from that table. The table includes 200,000 to 250,000 clones, about 80% detected once. The count of this clone is one. Across roughly 25 US areas, participants ranged in age from about 18 to 90 years. Self-reported history from a screening survey and questionnaire set each donor's cohort. The junction had 6 bases not matched to a gene; V was cut back by 10 bases and J by 2 bases. This CDR3 contains 15 residues. Germline V gives CDR1 ENHRY, CDR2 SYGVKD.

The TCR comes from a man aged 35 to 55 who had recovered from COVID-19. The specimen was PBMCs or T cells enriched from blood (not recorded which). The chain carries TRBV10-3 and TRBJ2-3, with 13 bases fitting TRBD2. The CDR3 sequence: CATRTSGRPTDTQYF. The CDR3 bases are TGTGCCACCAGGACTAGCGGGAGACCCACAGATACGCAGTATTTT.